The sequence of this T cell receptor (beta chain) was determined in a study of CD8 T cells in Susac syndrome. Study-wide results and limits: The number of individuals included in the study's TCR sequencing and HLA analysis was acknowledged as relatively small.

As concerns this clonotype: The target antigen is unknown.

With random hexamers, reverse transcription was performed on roughly 0.5 to 1 ug of RNA. The method of amplification for TCR beta CDR3 was immunoSEQ multiplex PCR, covering 54 Vbeta and 13 Jbeta. Each CDR3 protein is one row after TCRdb ran MiXCR on the immunoSEQ multiplex PCR reads. The data contain 330,000 or so distinct CDR3 sequences, almost 85% of them seen just once; the ten biggest clones take up around 0.22%. What was sequenced was CD8+ T cells from PBMCs. The clonotype comes from a human donor with multiple sclerosis.

The CDR3 DNA reads TGTGCCAGCAGTTACTCGTCGACGGAGAATAACTATGGCTACACCTTC. Its translation is CASSYSSTENNYGYTF. The V gene is TRBV6-2 or TRBV6-3, the J gene TRBJ1-2; D gene ambiguous. Trimming left V 0 bases short and J 1 base short, with 12 bases between. In germline, CDR1 is MNHEY, CDR2 SVGEGT. CDR3 size: 16 residues.